These 28 T cell receptor beta chains were all obtained from the same sample, sequenced in a study of blood T cells in healthy people across ages. A J-beta primer mix and a sample-barcoded 5' primer were used in a second PCR of roughly 6 to 11 cycles. TCRdb fed the 5' RACE reads into MiXCR, producing one record per CDR3 protein. The sample has about a million distinct CDR3 sequences, roughly half seen once. The sequenced sample was blood. The receptors were gathered from a woman in her sixties or seventies in good health.

Turning to this clonotype: Compared with germline, one end of the junction differs, possibly owing to a read error. The chain has TRBV3-1 and TRBJ1-6; no clear D. The CDR3 sequence is 14 residues long. Per the germline V gene, CDR1 is LGHDT and CDR2 is YNNKEL (reference sequence). CDR3: CASSRESRNSPPHF. CDR3 nucleotide sequence: TGTGCCAGCAGTAGGGAATCCCGGAATTCACCCCCCCACTTT.

The rearrangement uses TRBV7-2 and TRBJ2-5, with 8 positions matching TRBD1. The CDR3 is made up of 19 amino acids. CDR1 SGHTA and CDR2 FQGNSA come from the germline V gene. V dropped 4 bases and J dropped 2; count of bases not matched to a gene: 18. CDR3: CASSSDDRGFMSSQETQYF. The CDR3 DNA follows: TGTGCCAGCAGCTCTGATGACAGGGGATTTATGTCTAGTCAAGAGACCCAGTACTTC.

This clonotype has just a few counts. This chain joins TRBV20-1 and TRBJ2-7; 12 bases are shared with TRBD2. The germline CDR1 and CDR2 sequences are DFQATT and SNEGSKA (reference sequence). With V trimmed by 0 bases and J by 5 bases, 5 bases remained unmatched. The CDR3 extends over 15 amino acids. The CDR3 region is CSARDERLAGDEQYF. The DNA for the CDR3 is TGCAGTGCTAGAGATGAAAGACTAGCGGGAGACGAGCAGTACTTC.

This clonotype was recorded once. Sequence at one end of the junction differs from germline and may be a read error. The chain recombines TRBV27 with TRBJ2-7; TRBD1 might be the D (6 bases). This CDR3 has 14 residues. Germline CDR1 MNHEY, CDR2 SMNVEV (reference sequence). CDR3 in amino acids: CASSPYDRTYEQYF. CDR3 nucleotide sequence: TGCGCCAGCAGTCCCTACGACAGGACCTACGAGCAGTACTTC.

This chain links TRBV18 with TRBJ2-5; TRBD1 matches 8 bases. V gave up 3 bases and J gave up 9 bases; unmatched junction bases: 12. CDR1 is KGHSH, CDR2 LQKENI, per germline. This CDR3 is built from 15 residues. The CDR3 reads CASSPGDRTNWAQYF. CDR3 nucleotide sequence: TGTGCCAGCTCACCGGGGGACAGGACCAATTGGGCCCAGTACTTC.

The chain carries TRBV20-1 and TRBJ2-3; D gene ambiguous. Trimming cost V 2 bases and J 2 bases, with 11 bases left between them. Germline values: CDR1 DFQATT, CDR2 SNEGSKA (reference sequence). CDR3 size: 14 residues. CDR3 residues: CSARQFGSTDTQYF. In DNA form, the CDR3 reads TGCAGTGCTAGACAGTTCGGGTCCACAGATACGCAGTATTTT.

V usage is TRBV20-1 and J usage is TRBJ2-3, with 10 bases matching TRBD2. CDR3 length: 14 residues. Germline CDR1 reads DFQATT; CDR2 reads SNEGSKA (reference sequence). Trimming took 6 bases from V and 2 from J; bases not matched to a gene: 5. The CDR3 spells CSASGLAVTDTQYF. CDR3 nucleotides: TGCAGTGCATCCGGACTAGCGGTCACAGATACGCAGTATTTT.

This clonotype was detected a few times. This chain joins TRBV7-2 and TRBJ2-5, with D perhaps TRBD2 (5 bases). CDR1 SGHTA and CDR2 FQGNSA come from the germline V gene. Deletions cut 5 bases from V and 5 bases from J, with 15 bases between. The CDR3 has 14 residues. The DNA for the CDR3 is TGTGCCAGCAGCGCGTGGGAGTCCCGGGAGACCCAGTACTTC. Its protein product is CASSAWESRETQYF.

V usage is TRBV5-1 and J usage is TRBJ2-1, with D unresolved. The V end was cut by 0 bases, the J end by 2 bases, with 12 bases between. This CDR3 comprises 16 residues. Germline values: CDR1 SGHRS, CDR2 YFSETQ. CDR3 in DNA: TGCGCCAGCAGCTTGGGTCTAGAAGTCACCTACAATGAGCAGTTCTTC. Translating gives CASSLGLEVTYNEQFF.

The chain carries TRBV20-1 and TRBJ2-5; no clear D gene. This CDR3 has 13 amino acids. CDR1 and CDR2 (germline): DFQATT, SNEGSKA (reference sequence). Trimming left V 0 bases short and J 0 bases short, with 5 bases between. CDR3 protein: CSARETNQETQYF. The CDR3, as DNA: TGCAGTGCTAGAGAAACGAACCAAGAGACCCAGTACTTC.

This clonotype showed up just once. The chain recombines TRBV28 with TRBJ2-7, with 9 nucleotides matching TRBD1. Germline CDR1 reads MDHEN; CDR2 reads SYDVKM. The CDR3 runs to 14 residues. V lost 8 bases and J lost 6; bases outside the gene matches: 11. In DNA, the CDR3 is TGTGCCAGCTGCCGACAGGGGGGTGGGGGCGAGCAGTACTTC. Its protein product is CASCRQGGGGEQYF.

This clonotype was seen more than once but under ten times. The V gene is TRBV15, the J gene TRBJ2-1; 10 positions agree with TRBD2. The germline V gene has CDR1 LNHNV and CDR2 YYDKDF (reference sequence). This CDR3 region has 14 residues. The V gene end was trimmed by 2 bases and the J gene end by 14 bases; junction bases not matched to a gene: 9. This CDR3 is CATSRLAGASNEFF. Here the CDR3 DNA reads TGTGCCACCAGCAGACTAGCGGGAGCCTCAAATGAGTTCTTC.

The chain's CDR3 is CASSHRTGPDTQYF. The CDR3 nucleotides read TGTGCCAGCAGTCACAGGACAGGGCCAGATACGCAGTATTTT. The rearrangement uses TRBV3-1 and TRBJ2-3, with TRBD1 identical over 8 bases. The CDR3 extends over 14 amino acids. J gave up 4 bases and V 6 bases, and 6 bases lay outside the gene matches. Per the germline V gene, CDR1 is LGHDT and CDR2 is YNNKEL (reference sequence).

This clonotype was detected a few times. The chain employs TRBV6-1 and TRBJ2-4; no definite D call. The CDR3 sequence is 13 residues long. The germline V gene has CDR1 MNHNS and CDR2 SASEGT. V lost 2 bases and J lost 9, with 11 bases in between. The CDR3 DNA sequence: TGTGCCAGCAGTGAATTTTATAGTGGCATTCAGTACTTC. It translates to CASSEFYSGIQYF.

The V gene is TRBV30, the J gene TRBJ1-4; no reliable D call. CDR1 is GTSNPN and CDR2 is SVGIG in the germline V gene (reference sequence). Trimming removed 2 bases at V and 4 bases at J, with 5 bases between. The CDR3 runs to 12 residues. DNA for the CDR3: TGTGCCTGGAGTTGGGTTAATGAAAAACTGTTTTTT. This sequence encodes CAWSWVNEKLFF. Based on the CDR3 plus reference TRBV30 and TRBJ1-4, the full variable domain is SQTIHQWPATLVQPVGSPLSLECTVEGTSNPNLYWYRQAAGRGLQLLFYSVGIGQISSEVPQNLSASRPQDRQFILSSKKLLLSDSGFYLCAWSWVNEKLFFGSGTQLSVL.

The chain combines TRBV21-1 with TRBJ2-7; no check of the table's D call, TRBD1, against the DNA was made. TRBV21-1 constitutes a pseudogene. CDR3 length: 15 amino acids. The chain's CDR3 is CASRRDRGRVYEQYF. The CDR3 DNA reads TGTGCCAGCAGAAGGGACAGGGGTCGGGTCTACGAGCAGTACTTC.

The rearrangement uses TRBV7-9 and TRBJ2-3, with D perhaps being TRBD1 or TRBD2 (5 bases each). CDR3 length: 14 amino acids. Trimming cost V 0 bases and J 2 bases, with 6 bases left between them. Germline CDR1 and CDR2: SEHNR and FQNEAQ (reference sequence). As DNA, the CDR3 is TGTGCCAGCAGCTTAGCGGGGGACACAGATACGCAGTATTTT. Its protein product is CASSLAGDTDTQYF. The whole variable domain, remainder taken from reference TRBV7-9 and TRBJ2-3, is DTGVSQNPRHKITKRGQNVTFRCDPISEHNRLYWYRQTLGQGPEFLTYFQNEAQLEKSRLLSDRFSAERPKGSFSTLEIQRTEQGDSAMYLCASSLAGDTDTQYFGPGTRLTVL.

This chain joins TRBV4-1 and TRBJ2-5; 8 bases line up with TRBD2. V lost 1 base, J lost 2 bases, and 0 bases stayed unmatched. The CDR3 consists of 14 residues. The germline CDR1 and CDR2 sequences are MGHRA and YSYEKL. The CDR3 sequence: CASSQGGRQETQYF. The CDR3 bases are TGCGCCAGCAGCCAAGGCGGGAGGCAAGAGACCCAGTACTTC.

This clonotype appeared a few times. V and J are TRBV20-1 and TRBJ2-7, with 7 nucleotides matching TRBD2. The J call is in doubt because the DNA end fits TRBJ2-5 better. The V gene's germline CDR1 is DFQATT and CDR2 SNEGSKA (reference sequence). This CDR3 has 13 residues. DNA for the CDR3: TGCAGTGCTTATAGCGGGTTGGATTGGACCCAGTACTTC. It codes for CSAYSGLDWTQYF.

The table lists this clonotype with a few counts. This chain uses TRBV20-1 with TRBJ2-3; the match to TRBD1 covers 9 bases. Germline V gene sequence: CDR1 DFQATT, CDR2 SNEGSKA (reference sequence). The CDR3 runs to 14 residues. The ends lost 5 bases at V and 7 bases at J; junction bases unmatched: 10. The CDR3: CSASTGGIGNTQYF. CDR3 DNA: TGCAGTGCTTCGACAGGGGGAATTGGAAATACGCAGTATTTT.

This rearrangement joins TRBV7-2 to TRBJ2-5, with 12 bases lining up with TRBD2. Germline V gene lookup returns CDR1 SGHTA and CDR2 FQGNSA. Trimming at V came to 5 bases and at J to 11 bases, leaving 12 bases not matched to a gene. The CDR3 has 15 residues. CDR3 loop: CASSSTSGRRYEQYF. In nucleotides, the CDR3 is TGTGCCAGCAGCAGCACTAGCGGGAGGCGGTATGAGCAGTACTTC. Full variable domain (rest looked up from reference TRBV7-2 and TRBJ2-5): GAGVSQSPSNKVTEKGKDVELRCDPISGHTALYWYRQSLGQGLEFLIYFQGNSAPDKSGLPSDRFSAERTGGSVSTLTIQRTQQEDSAVYLCASSSTSGRRYEQYFGPGTRLLVL.

V usage is TRBV6-2 or TRBV6-3 and J usage is TRBJ2-1; tentatively, D is TRBD2 (5 bases). The length of the CDR3 is 12 residues. V was clipped by 5 bases and J by 10 bases, with 12 bases between them. Germline lookup yields CDR1 MNHEY and CDR2 SVGEGT. The CDR3 spells CASSTLRGEQFF. CDR3 DNA: TGTGCCAGCAGTACCCTTCGCGGGGAGCAGTTCTTC.

V and J are TRBV5-6 and TRBJ2-7, with D perhaps matching TRBD1 (8 bases). Germline loops: CDR1 SGHDT, CDR2 YYEEEE. Between the trimmed V and J ends, which lost 0 bases and 7 bases, there was a span of 17 bases. The CDR3 totals 15 residues. The CDR3 nucleotides read TGTGCCAGCAGCTTGGAAGTACAGGGGGGGAATGAGCAGTACTTC. It yields the protein CASSLEVQGGNEQYF.

The V call is TRBV9, the J call TRBJ2-7; 7 nucleotides line up with TRBD2. Unmatched junction bases numbered 12, after V lost 2 bases and J lost 4 bases. CDR3 length equals 16 residues. The germline gives CDR1 SGDLS, CDR2 YYNGEE. CDR3 protein: CASSVGGEVLIYEQYF. The CDR3 DNA sequence: TGTGCCAGCAGCGTTGGGGGGGAGGTCCTTATATACGAGCAGTACTTC.

The sample holds a few counts of this clonotype. V is TRBV4-1 and J is TRBJ2-5; 9 bases line up with TRBD1. V lost 2 bases, J lost 4 bases, and 5 bases stayed unmatched. The CDR3 spans 15 residues. The germline V gene encodes CDR1 MGHRA and CDR2 YSYEKL. CDR3 region: CASSQRTGDGETQYF. In DNA, the CDR3 is TGCGCCAGCAGCCAACGGACAGGGGATGGAGAGACCCAGTACTTC.

The CDR3 sequence is CASSLSPGRGAYNEQFF. The CDR3 coding sequence is TGTGCCAGCAGCCTTTCTCCGGGACGAGGCGCATACAATGAGCAGTTCTTC. The chain links TRBV6-6 to TRBJ2-1, with D perhaps assigned TRBD1 or TRBD2 (5 bases each). Germline V gene sequence: CDR1 MNHNY, CDR2 SVGAGI (reference sequence). This CDR3 is 17 amino acids long. V lost 6 bases, J lost 4 bases, and 22 bases lay in between.

This clonotype was counted a single time. Its ends do not fully match the called genes, so a read error is possible. The V call is TRBV10-3, the J call TRBJ2-4, with 7 positions matching TRBD1. This CDR3 comprises 13 residues. Germline assignment: CDR1 ENHRY and CDR2 SYGVKD. As DNA, the CDR3 is TGTGCTATCAGCTCGGACAGGAGTAACATTCAGTACTTC. Its translation is CAISSDRSNIQYF.

V usage is TRBV4-2 and J usage is TRBJ2-5; 9 bases match TRBD2. The CDR3 is 16 amino acids. Germline CDR1 reads LGHNA; CDR2 reads YNFKEQ. J lost 2 bases, V lost 3 bases, and 7 bases had no gene match. CDR3 sequence reads: CASSQHWTSVQETQYF. CDR3 sequence (DNA): TGTGCCAGCAGCCAGCACTGGACTAGCGTACAAGAGACCCAGTACTTC.